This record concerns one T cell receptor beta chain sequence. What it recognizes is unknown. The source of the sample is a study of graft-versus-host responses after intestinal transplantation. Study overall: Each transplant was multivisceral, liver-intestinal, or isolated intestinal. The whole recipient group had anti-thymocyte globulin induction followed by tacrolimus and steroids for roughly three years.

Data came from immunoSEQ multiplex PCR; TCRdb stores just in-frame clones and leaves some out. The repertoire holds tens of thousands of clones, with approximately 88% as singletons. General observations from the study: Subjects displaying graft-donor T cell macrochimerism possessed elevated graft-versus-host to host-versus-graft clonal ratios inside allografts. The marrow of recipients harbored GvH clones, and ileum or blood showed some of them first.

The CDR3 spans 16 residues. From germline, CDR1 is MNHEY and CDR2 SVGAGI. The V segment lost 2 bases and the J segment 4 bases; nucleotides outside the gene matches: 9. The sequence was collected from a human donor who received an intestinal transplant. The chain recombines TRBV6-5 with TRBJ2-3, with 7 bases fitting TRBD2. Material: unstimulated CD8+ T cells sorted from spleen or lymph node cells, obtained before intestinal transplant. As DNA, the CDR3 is TGTGCCAGCAGTTACGATCGGCGGGAGAACCCAGATACGCAGTATTTT. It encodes CASSYDRRENPDTQYF.